What follows are 31 T cell receptor beta chains derived from one specimen sequenced in a study of blood T cell repertoires in COVID-19. Libraries were prepared by immunoSEQ multiplex PCR; TCRdb keeps only in-frame clonotypes and omits some of them. Among around 170,000 clones listed, 88% were seen once. The sample taken for sequencing was peripheral blood. These receptors were collected from a man aged 60-69 years with acute or convalescent COVID-19.

V usage is TRBV9 and J usage is TRBJ2-1; 10 bases match TRBD2. Germline V CDR1 and CDR2: SGDLS, YYNGEE. The length of the CDR3 is 15 residues. V lost 3 bases and J lost 6; bases outside the gene matches: 6. DNA of the CDR3: TGTGCCAGCAGCGCCGTTCTAGCGGGGGTCAATGAGCAGTTCTTC. This codes for CASSAVLAGVNEQFF.

V and J are TRBV27 and TRBJ1-5, with TRBD1 identical over 10 bases. The length of the CDR3 is 18 residues. The germline gives CDR1 MNHEY, CDR2 SMNVEV (reference sequence). V was clipped by 5 bases and J by 1 base; unmatched bases: 11. The chain's CDR3 is CASSGVSGGQGSNQPQHF. CDR3 bases: TGTGCCAGCAGTGGAGTCTCGGGGGGACAGGGGAGCAATCAGCCCCAGCATTTT.

About this clone: The same CDR3 can be traced to other DNA sequences in this sample. The chain has TRBV18 and TRBJ2-7; perhaps TRBD2 as D (6 bases). Germline values: CDR1 KGHSH, CDR2 LQKENI. This CDR3 comprises 14 residues. Deletions cut 6 bases from V and 6 bases from J, with 18 bases between. CDR3 DNA: TGTGCCAGCTCCCCGAAGGCGGCAGCGGGCGAGCAGTACGTC. It is translated as CASSPKAAAGEQYV.

The rearrangement uses TRBV30 and TRBJ2-5; D is possibly TRBD1 (6 bases). The germline gives CDR1 GTSNPN, CDR2 SVGIG (reference sequence). The CDR3 consists of 16 residues. V lost 3 bases, J lost 5 bases, and 22 bases lay in between. The CDR3 protein is CAWSQASLDRIETQYF. CDR3 bases: TGTGCCTGGAGCCAAGCGAGTCTCGACAGGATCGAGACCCAGTACTTC.

The J gene is TRBJ2-7, the V gene TRBV10-3; no firm D call. This CDR3 has 12 amino acids. The ends were cut back, 3 bases at V and 4 bases at J, with 7 bases in the middle. From germline, CDR1 is ENHRY and CDR2 SYGVKD. The CDR3, as DNA: TGTGCCATCAGTGATGAGGCTTACGAGCAGTACGTC. Translated: CAISDEAYEQYV.

The V gene is TRBV6-5, the J gene TRBJ2-5; the D gene is possibly TRBD1 (5 bases). CDR3 size: 14 residues. The V end lost 6 bases, the J end lost 4 bases, and 15 bases lay between the germline ends. Germline CDR1 reads MNHEY; CDR2 reads SVGAGI. The CDR3: CASSLTEGLETQYF. In nucleotides, the CDR3 is TGTGCCAGCAGCCTGACAGAAGGGCTAGAGACCCAGTACTTC.

The chain's CDR3 is CASSPSLGTGNTIYF. CDR3 coding DNA: TGTGCCAGCAGTCCATCGCTGGGCACTGGAAACACCATATATTTT. The genes are TRBV5-6 and TRBJ1-3, with no clear D. CDR3 size: 15 residues. The V gene's germline CDR1 is SGHDT and CDR2 YYEEEE. Trimming cost V 5 bases and J 2 bases, with 14 bases left between them.

This clone was counted a few times. This chain connects TRBV6-5 to TRBJ1-2, with D possibly TRBD1 on 5 matching bases. Germline loops: CDR1 MNHEY, CDR2 SVGAGI. This CDR3 has 13 amino acids. V was cut by 7 bases and J by 8 bases, with 17 bases left in between. CDR3 nucleotides: TGTGCCAGCATATCCAGGGAATTGAGCGGCTACACCTTC. It specifies CASISRELSGYTF.

The genes are TRBV27 and TRBJ1-5; a weak D match, TRBD1 (6 bases). The CDR3 consists of 16 residues. V was pared by 3 bases and J by 4 bases, with 16 bases between. Per the germline V gene, CDR1 is MNHEY and CDR2 is SMNVEV (reference sequence). Here the CDR3 DNA reads TGTGCCAGCAGTTTGTCCGGGGGGGCTCGTAATCAGCCCCAGCATTTT. It yields the protein CASSLSGGARNQPQHF.

The rearrangement uses TRBV3-1 (or the pseudogene TRBV3-2) and TRBJ1-1; D not resolved. CDR3 length equals 14 residues. V was pared by 1 base and J by 4 bases, with 10 bases between. CDR1 and CDR2 (germline): LGHDT, YNNKEL (reference sequence). This CDR3 is CASSQVPGFTEAFF. CDR3 nucleotides: TGTGCCAGCAGCCAAGTACCGGGGTTCACTGAAGCTTTCTTT.

The rearrangement joins TRBV5-6 to TRBJ1-2; 8 bases fit TRBD1. J gave up 4 bases and V 1 base, and 3 bases lay outside the gene matches. This CDR3 contains 14 residues. Germline CDR1 and CDR2: SGHDT and YYEEEE. In DNA form, the CDR3 reads TGTGCCAGCAGCTTGTCCGACAGGGGCTATGGCTACACCTTC. This gives the protein CASSLSDRGYGYTF.

Details on this clone: In this CDR3 the conserved last residue, phenylalanine or tryptophan, is missing, so a read error is likely. The DNA is omitted, as the CDR3 cannot be located on it reliably, and the CDR3 follows TCRdb's listing. CDR3 region: CASSTYGLAR. The chain employs TRBV7-4 and TRBJ2-3; the table's D call, TRBD2, has no DNA check behind it. Ends included, the CDR3 has 10 residues. Germline values: CDR1 SGHVT, CDR2 SQSDAQ.

The chain combines TRBV4-2 with TRBJ1-2; the match to TRBD1 covers 7 bases. The CDR3 extends over 15 amino acids. Germline-derived CDR1 and CDR2 are LGHNA and YNFKEQ. The V gene end was trimmed by 1 base and the J gene end by 5 bases; junction bases not matched to a gene: 7. The CDR3 is CASSQGEGGMYGYTF. As DNA, the CDR3 is TGTGCCAGCAGCCAAGGGGAAGGGGGCATGTATGGCTACACCTTC.

V usage is TRBV27 and J usage is TRBJ1-5; 7 nucleotides agree with TRBD1. Germline CDR1 is MNHEY and CDR2 is SMNVEV (reference sequence). The CDR3 covers 14 residues. Trimming removed 4 bases from V and 7 bases from J; junction bases left unmatched: 7. The CDR3 loop is CASSSTGWIQPQHF. The CDR3 bases are TGTGCCAGCAGTTCGACAGGGTGGATCCAGCCCCAGCATTTT.

The table lists this clone with a count of one. The rearrangement joins TRBV5-5 to TRBJ2-5; 12 bases align to TRBD2. The germline V gene encodes CDR1 SGHKS and CDR2 YYEKEE (reference sequence). V was clipped by 2 bases and J by 4 bases; unmatched bases: 0. The CDR3 is 14 amino acids. In DNA form, the CDR3 reads TGTGCCAGCAGCTTACTAGCGGGAGGAGAGACCCAGTACTTC. Amino acid sequence: CASSLLAGGETQYF. The full variable domain, its missing parts supplied by reference TRBV5-5 and TRBJ2-5, is DAGVTQSPTHLIKTRGQQVTLRCSPISGHKSVSWYQQVLGQGPQFIFQYYEKEERGRGNFPDRFSARQFPNYSSELNVNALLLGDSALYLCASSLLAGGETQYFGPGTRLLVL.

The chain combines TRBV5-1 with TRBJ1-3; 12 bases fit TRBD1. The CDR3 sequence is 16 residues long. Germline CDR1 is SGHRS and CDR2 is YFSETQ. After removal of 2 bases from V and 7 bases from J, the junction contained 7 bases not matched to a gene. The CDR3 DNA sequence: TGCGCCAGCAGCTTTAGGCCCGGGACAGGGGGCAACACCATATATTTT. Amino acids: CASSFRPGTGGNTIYF.

The CDR3 nucleotides are TGTGCCAGCAGCCCCGGACTTGGGGGGTGGATAGACATTCAGTACTTC. Amino acids: CASSPGLGGWIDIQYF. The chain employs TRBV11-3 and TRBJ2-4; tentative D call: TRBD2 (6 bases). The CDR3 extends over 16 amino acids. V was pared by 5 bases and J by 8 bases, with 22 bases between. Germline V lookup: CDR1 SGHNT, CDR2 YENEEA.

The V call is TRBV7-3, the J call TRBJ2-6, with 8 bases that match TRBD1. This CDR3 is built from 20 residues. Germline loops: CDR1 SGHTA, CDR2 FQGTGA. The V segment lost 3 bases and the J segment 0 bases; nucleotides outside the gene matches: 13. CDR3 DNA sequence: TGTGCCAGCAGCTTCGATCAGGGGGCGCCCCCTTTCTCTGGGGCCAACGTCCTGACTTTC. Protein product: CASSFDQGAPPFSGANVLTF.

This rearrangement joins TRBV7-3 to TRBJ2-3; TRBD1 matches 7 bases. V shed 1 base and J 6 bases; nucleotides not matched to a gene: 1. CDR3 length: 13 residues. Germline V gives CDR1 SGHTA, CDR2 FQGTGA. For the CDR3, the DNA is TGTGCCAGCAGCTTAATGACAGGGGATACGCAGTATTTT. Protein sequence: CASSLMTGDTQYF.

This chain connects TRBV21-1 to TRBJ1-1; the D call of TRBD1 is as the table states it, not checked on the DNA. TRBV21-1 is a pseudogene. This CDR3 has 17 amino acids. The CDR3 here is CASSKERTGEGVTEAFF. The CDR3 nucleotides read TGTGCCAGCAGCAAAGAGCGGACAGGGGAGGGAGTCACTGAAGCTTTCTTT.

The rearrangement joins TRBV5-1 to TRBJ2-1; 11 bases fit TRBD2. V shed 1 base, J shed 1 base, and the junction held 4 bases outside the gene matches. The CDR3 extends over 17 amino acids. Germline V CDR1 and CDR2: SGHRS, YFSETQ. The CDR3, as DNA: TGCGCCAGCAGCTTGAGGGCTAGCGGGGGGTCCTACAATGAGCAGTTCTTC. Residues: CASSLRASGGSYNEQFF. The full variable domain, rest sourced from reference TRBV5-1 and TRBJ2-1, is KAGVTQTPRYLIKTRGQQVTLSCSPISGHRSVSWYQQTPGQGLQFLFEYFSETQRNKGNFPGRFSGRQFSNSRSEMNVSTLELGDSALYLCASSLRASGGSYNEQFFGPGTRLTVL.

Worth noting for this clone: Germline and junction disagree at one end, which may indicate a read error. This CDR3 reads CVSSLSGEETQYF. CDR3 nucleotide sequence: TGTGTCAGCAGCTTATCCGGGGAAGAGACCCAGTACTTC. V and J are TRBV7-9 and TRBJ2-5, with TRBD2 as a possible D gene (5 bases). The germline V gene encodes CDR1 SEHNR and CDR2 FQNEAQ (reference sequence). The CDR3 spans 13 residues.

The chain uses TRBV19 and TRBJ2-5; 7 bases are shared with TRBD1. V shed 4 bases, J shed 0 bases, and the junction held 5 bases outside the gene matches. From germline, CDR1 is LNHDA and CDR2 SQIVND (reference sequence). This CDR3 comprises 15 residues. Written as DNA, the CDR3 is TGTGCCAGTAGTAGGACAGGAAGGTACCAAGAGACCCAGTACTTC. It translates to CASSRTGRYQETQYF.

The chain employs TRBV5-1 and TRBJ2-2; 10 nucleotides align to TRBD1. The CDR3 totals 16 residues. Looked up from germline, CDR1 is SGHRS and CDR2 is YFSETQ. The ends lost 0 bases at V and 10 bases at J; junction bases unmatched: 9. CDR3 sequence: CASSLGDRGELEELFF. Here the CDR3 DNA reads TGCGCCAGCAGCTTGGGGGACAGGGGCGAATTGGAGGAGCTGTTTTTT.

This clone was picked up a small number of times. This chain joins TRBV10-2 and TRBJ2-3; D is possibly TRBD2 (5 bases). CDR3 length equals 14 residues. The V and J ends lost 0 bases and 6 bases respectively, with 10 bases between them. CDR1 and CDR2 (germline): WSHSY, SAAADI. The CDR3 region has the DNA TGCGCCAGCAGTGAGTCTAGCCGAGGGGATACGCAGTATTTT. Translating it yields CASSESSRGDTQYF.

The chain employs TRBV5-6 and TRBJ1-4; D is uncertain. Germline V CDR1 and CDR2: SGHDT, YYEEEE. Between the trimmed V and J ends, which lost 4 bases and 1 base, there was a span of 11 bases. The CDR3 loop spans 15 amino acids. CDR3 region: CASSGNGRTNEKLFF. CDR3 nucleotides: TGTGCCAGCAGCGGAAACGGGAGAACTAATGAAAAACTGTTTTTT.

This sequence joins TRBV6-5 and TRBJ1-3; weak D call: TRBD1 (6 bases). Between the trimmed V and J ends, which lost 5 bases and 9 bases, there was a span of 8 bases. Germline-derived CDR1 and CDR2 are MNHEY and SVGAGI. The CDR3 covers 11 residues. The CDR3 DNA follows: TGTGCCAGCAGTCAACAGGGCACCATATATTTT. Its protein is CASSQQGTIYF.

The chain couples TRBV6-5 to TRBJ1-1; TRBD1 matches 8 bases. Germline V gene data show CDR1 as MNHEY and CDR2 as SVGAGI. The CDR3 has 14 residues. V gave up 6 bases and J gave up 1 base; unmatched junction bases: 4. The CDR3 region has the DNA TGTGCCAGCAGGCGCGACAGGGGGAACACTGAAGCTTTCTTT. Its translation is CASRRDRGNTEAFF.

This sequence joins TRBV5-6 and TRBJ1-1; 7 nucleotides line up with TRBD1. The J segment lost 4 bases and the V segment lost 6 bases, leaving 3 bases of the junction unmatched. Germline CDR1 SGHDT, CDR2 YYEEEE. This CDR3 comprises 12 residues. For the CDR3, the DNA is TGTGCCAGCAACCGACAGGGCACTGAAGCTTTCTTT. Its translation is CASNRQGTEAFF.

This chain joins TRBV19 and TRBJ1-1; D not certain. The CDR3 is made up of 11 amino acids. Germline V lookup: CDR1 LNHDA, CDR2 SQIVND (reference sequence). As DNA, the CDR3 is TGTGCTTCCCAGGAGAACACTGAAGCTTTCTTT. This gives the protein CASQENTEAFF.

The J gene is TRBJ2-1, the V gene TRBV19; tentatively, D is TRBD1 (5 bases). Germline-derived CDR1 and CDR2 are LNHDA and SQIVND (reference sequence). The CDR3 is 14 amino acids. The V end was cut by 5 bases, the J end by 0 bases, with 8 bases between. In nucleotides, the CDR3 is TGTGCCAGTAGTCCGCAGGGCTCCTACAATGAGCAGTTCTTC. It encodes CASSPQGSYNEQFF.